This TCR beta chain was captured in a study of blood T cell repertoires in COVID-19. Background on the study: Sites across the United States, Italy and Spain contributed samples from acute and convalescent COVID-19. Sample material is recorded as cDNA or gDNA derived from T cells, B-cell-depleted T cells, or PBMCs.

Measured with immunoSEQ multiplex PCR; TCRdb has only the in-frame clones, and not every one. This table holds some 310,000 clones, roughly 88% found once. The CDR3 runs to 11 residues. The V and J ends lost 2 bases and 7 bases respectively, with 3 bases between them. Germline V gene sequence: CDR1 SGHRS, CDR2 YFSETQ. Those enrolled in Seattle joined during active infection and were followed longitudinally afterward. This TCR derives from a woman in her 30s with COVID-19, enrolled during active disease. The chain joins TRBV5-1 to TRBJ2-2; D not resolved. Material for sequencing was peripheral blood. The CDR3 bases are TGCGCCAGCAGCTTCGGCGGGGAGCTGTTTTTT. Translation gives CASSFGGELFF.